These 6 T cell receptor beta chains were all obtained from the same sample, sequenced in a study of T cell repertoires in cytomegalovirus infection. TCRdb redid the calling of the reads with MiXCR, one entry per CDR3 protein. This table holds fewer than 300,000 distinct CDR3 sequences, roughly a quarter found once. Material for sequencing was PBMCs. The source is a human donor in good health (CMV status not recorded). Some clones in this sample may be carry-over from other donors' samples.

The chain couples TRBV28 to TRBJ2-7, with no clear D. Looked up from germline, CDR1 is MDHEN and CDR2 is SYDVKM. The CDR3 length is 13 residues. Trimming shortened V by 6 bases and J by 2 bases, and 11 bases separated the two germline ends. In DNA form, the CDR3 reads TGTGCCAGCAGCACACTAACTACCTACGAGCAGTACTTC. Amino acids: CASSTLTTYEQYF.

The chain recombines TRBV19 with TRBJ1-1, with TRBD1 matching 8 bases. V lost 4 bases and J lost 3; bases outside the gene matches: 10. Germline CDR1 and CDR2: LNHDA and SQIVND (reference sequence). The CDR3 runs to 16 residues. In DNA, the CDR3 is TGTGCCAGTAGTAGAGGCAGGGGGCTCTTCGACACTGAAGCTTTCTTT. Its translation is CASSRGRGLFDTEAFF.

The gene calls are TRBV20-1 and TRBJ2-7; D unclear. Germline V lookup: CDR1 DFQATT, CDR2 SNEGSKA (reference sequence). The CDR3 consists of 13 residues. The V end lost 5 bases, the J end lost 6 bases, and 17 bases lay between the germline ends. CDR3 sequence (DNA): TGCAGTGCTCAACCGGACGTGCGACGCGAGCAGTACTTC. It yields the protein CSAQPDVRREQYF.

This clonotype was seen ten or more times. V is TRBV7-2 and J is TRBJ2-5; D not resolved. The ends were cut back, 3 bases at V and 4 bases at J, with 9 bases in the middle. There are 13 residues in the CDR3. Germline V gene sequence: CDR1 SGHTA, CDR2 FQGNSA. The CDR3: CASSFTAGETQYF. CDR3 nucleotides: TGTGCCAGCAGCTTTACTGCTGGAGAGACCCAGTACTTC.

The chain carries TRBV5-1 and TRBJ1-1; TRBD1 matches 9 bases. The junction had 9 bases not matched to a gene; V was cut back by 4 bases and J by 5 bases. Per the germline V gene, CDR1 is SGHRS and CDR2 is YFSETQ. The CDR3 is 15 amino acids. The CDR3 DNA follows: TGCGCCAGCAGCCGCGTGGGACAGGGAAATACTGAAGCTTTCTTT. It is translated as CASSRVGQGNTEAFF.

The J gene is TRBJ2-1, the V gene TRBV6-2 or TRBV6-3, with D perhaps TRBD1 (6 bases). V was shortened by 5 bases and J by 1 base, with 15 bases between the two germline ends. Germline CDR1 is MNHEY and CDR2 is SVGEGT. CDR3 length equals 16 residues. The CDR3 DNA follows: TGTGCCAGCAGTCCCTTGACAAGGGGGTCCTACAATGAGCAGTTCTTC. It encodes CASSPLTRGSYNEQFF.